This T cell receptor beta chain was obtained from a study of shared clonotypes between healthy human individuals. Study-level findings and limits: Sequencing depth was a factor that was expected to affect clonotype sharing among donors.

On this clone: As yet, its antigen is unknown.

The CDR3 totals 12 residues. V was trimmed by 4 bases and J by 5 bases, leaving 8 bases between them. CDR1 and CDR2 (germline): LNHDA, SQIVND (reference sequence). Donors had no recently reported acute infections or vaccinations and were HIV-negative. The data were produced by immunoSEQ multiplex PCR, yet TCRdb's version contains in-frame clones alone and is incomplete. This sample has around 1.5 million clones, with 98% found just once. The V gene is TRBV19, the J gene TRBJ2-5; a possible D gene is TRBD2 (5 bases). The sample consisted of naive CD4+ T cells sorted from blood. Documented subset: CD45RA+ positively selected. The sequence came from a man under 40 in good health. In DNA, the CDR3 is TGTGCCAGTAGTACGGACTGGGAGACCCAGTACTTC. This translates into CASSTDWETQYF.